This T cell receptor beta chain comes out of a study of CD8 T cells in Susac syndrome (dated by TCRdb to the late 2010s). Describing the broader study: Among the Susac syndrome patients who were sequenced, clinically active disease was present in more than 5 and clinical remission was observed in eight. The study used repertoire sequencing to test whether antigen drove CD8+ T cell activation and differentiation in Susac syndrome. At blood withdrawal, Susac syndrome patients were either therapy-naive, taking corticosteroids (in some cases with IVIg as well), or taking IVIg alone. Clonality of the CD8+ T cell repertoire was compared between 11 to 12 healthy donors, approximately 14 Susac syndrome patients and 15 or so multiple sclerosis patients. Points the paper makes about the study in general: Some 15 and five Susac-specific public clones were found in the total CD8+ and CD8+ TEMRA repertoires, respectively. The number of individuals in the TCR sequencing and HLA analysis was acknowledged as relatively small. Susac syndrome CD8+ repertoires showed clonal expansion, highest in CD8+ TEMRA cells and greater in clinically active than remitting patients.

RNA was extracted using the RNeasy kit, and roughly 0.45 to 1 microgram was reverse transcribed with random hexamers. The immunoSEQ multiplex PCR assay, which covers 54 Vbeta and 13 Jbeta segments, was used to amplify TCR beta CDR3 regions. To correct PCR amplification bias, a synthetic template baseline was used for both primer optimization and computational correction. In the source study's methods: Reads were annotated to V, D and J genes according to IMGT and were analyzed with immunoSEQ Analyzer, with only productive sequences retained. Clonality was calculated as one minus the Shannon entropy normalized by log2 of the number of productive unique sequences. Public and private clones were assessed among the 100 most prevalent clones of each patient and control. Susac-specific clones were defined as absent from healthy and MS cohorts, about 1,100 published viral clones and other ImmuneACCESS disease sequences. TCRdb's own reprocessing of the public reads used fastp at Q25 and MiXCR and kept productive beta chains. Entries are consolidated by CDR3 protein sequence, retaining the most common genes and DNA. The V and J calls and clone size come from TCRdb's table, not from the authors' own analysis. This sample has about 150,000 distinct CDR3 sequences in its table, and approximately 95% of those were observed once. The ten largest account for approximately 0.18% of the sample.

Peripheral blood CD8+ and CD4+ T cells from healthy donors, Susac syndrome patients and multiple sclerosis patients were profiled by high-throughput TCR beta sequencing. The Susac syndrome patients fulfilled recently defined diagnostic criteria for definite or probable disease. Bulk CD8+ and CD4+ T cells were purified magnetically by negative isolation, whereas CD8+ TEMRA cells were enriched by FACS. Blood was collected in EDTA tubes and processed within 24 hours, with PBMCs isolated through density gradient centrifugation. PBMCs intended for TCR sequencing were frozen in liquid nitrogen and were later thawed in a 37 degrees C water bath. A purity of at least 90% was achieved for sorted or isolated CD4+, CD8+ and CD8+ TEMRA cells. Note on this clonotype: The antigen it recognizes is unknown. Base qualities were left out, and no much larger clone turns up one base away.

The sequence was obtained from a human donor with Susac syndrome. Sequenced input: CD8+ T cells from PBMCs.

The nucleotides are TGCGCCAGCAGCCAGAAGGAGACCCAGTACTTC. Translated, this gives CASSQKETQYF. The V gene is TRBV5-1 and the J gene is TRBJ2-5; there is no confident call for the D gene. Its CDR3 holds 11 amino acids, cysteine through phenylalanine. Here the CDR3 DNA is all that survives: 33 bases in frame from base 1. Reading the germline V gene gives CDR1 SGHRS and CDR2 YFSETQ. V is cut by 4 bases and J by 5 bases, and the space between the germline ends is 6 bases.